The sequence of this TCR beta chain was determined in a study of shared clonotypes between healthy human individuals. Study-wide background: Three plates each covered CD4 naive and memory; CD8 naive two, CD8 memory one. Study-wide points: Represented diversity (both genetic and exposure-history) was limited by the small number of donors. For naive CD4 cells, approximately 4.8% of clonotypes were shared across a handful of donors. Compared with clonotypes that all four donors shared, non-shared clonotypes had lower generation probabilities.

Profiling relied on immunoSEQ multiplex PCR, and the TCRdb table lists in-frame clones only, not all of them. The data show about 1.1 million clones, 60% to 85% seen once. For this clone: What it binds is unknown.

The germline V gene encodes CDR1 LNHNV and CDR2 YYDKDF (reference sequence). The CDR3 spans 15 residues. With 4 bases clipped from V and 0 bases from J, the junction kept 4 bases outside the gene matches. The source of this sequence is a man aged 18 to 30 in good health. Some clones in this sample may be carry-over from other donors' samples. This chain connects TRBV15 to TRBJ2-7; 9 bases map to TRBD2. The specimen was memory CD4+ T cells from PBMCs. Subset reported: CD45RA-negative fraction. This CDR3 is CATSKAGGRSYEQYF. The CDR3 nucleotides read TGTGCCACCAGCAAAGCGGGAGGCCGCTCCTACGAGCAGTACTTC.